A single sample gave rise to the 24 T cell receptor beta chains below, sequenced in a study of patients and donors after allogeneic stem cell transplantation. TCRdb used MiXCR to reprocess the RT-PCR reads, holding one entry per CDR3 protein. The table lists some 880,000 distinct CDR3 sequences, roughly 18% of them singletons. Sequenced: blood, either unsorted or a sorted T cell fraction (not recorded which). These receptors were taken from a human donor who was either an allogeneic HSCT recipient or a stem cell or donor lymphocyte infusion donor (not recorded which). It is not recorded whose cells these are; they may come from a transplant donor.

This clonotype was found a few times. The V call is TRBV30, the J call TRBJ1-2; 8 bases match TRBD1. There are 14 residues in the CDR3. Per the germline V gene, CDR1 is GTSNPN and CDR2 is SVGIG (reference sequence). The trim removed 3 bases at V and 4 bases at J, leaving 7 bases unmatched. The CDR3 DNA is TGTGCCTGGAGCGCGGACAGGGAAGTCTATGGCTACACCTTC. Translated, it gives CAWSADREVYGYTF.

A few counts support this clonotype. CDR3 nucleotides: TGCAGTGCTAGCGGCCAAAGGGGGTGGCAAGAGACCCAGTACTTC. It yields the protein CSASGQRGWQETQYF. The V and J genes are TRBV20-1 and TRBJ2-5; a possible D gene is TRBD1 (6 bases). This CDR3 has 15 amino acids. Deletions cut 3 bases from V and 2 bases from J, with 16 bases between. The germline V gene has CDR1 DFQATT and CDR2 SNEGSKA (reference sequence).

This clonotype was seen many times. J is TRBJ1-1 and V is TRBV20-1; 8 nucleotides line up with TRBD1. The CDR3 sequence is 13 residues long. Losses at the gene ends were 3 bases for V and 5 bases for J; bases not matched to a gene: 5. Germline V gene lookup returns CDR1 DFQATT and CDR2 SNEGSKA (reference sequence). The DNA of the CDR3 is TGCAGTGCTAGCAGGGGGCAGGTGACTGAAGCTTTCTTT. This encodes CSASRGQVTEAFF.

The chain uses TRBV12-3 or TRBV12-4 and TRBJ1-4; possibly TRBD1 for D (6 bases). Trimming stripped 6 bases from V and 5 bases from J, with 13 bases between. The CDR3 contains 14 residues. The CDR3 protein is CASRSGTMNEKLFF. CDR3 DNA sequence: TGTGCCAGCAGGTCCGGGACAATGAATGAAAAACTGTTTTTT.

This rearrangement joins TRBV11-3 to TRBJ1-2; tentative D call: TRBD1 (6 bases). Trimming shortened V by 5 bases and J by 4 bases, and 17 bases separated the two germline ends. In germline, CDR1 is SGHNT, CDR2 YENEEA. There are 15 residues in the CDR3. The CDR3 DNA is TGTGCCAGCAGCCTCTTATCGGGGGGCGCCTATGGCTACACCTTC. Translation gives CASSLLSGGAYGYTF.

J is TRBJ1-2 and V is TRBV27; possibly TRBD1 for D (6 bases). The CDR3 is 14 amino acids. The V gene's germline CDR1 is MNHEY and CDR2 SMNVEV (reference sequence). V gave up 3 bases and J gave up 1 base, with 9 bases separating them. CDR3 DNA: TGTGCCAGCAGTTTTCAGGGGCGTAACTATGGCTACACCTTC. Residues: CASSFQGRNYGYTF.

This clonotype was recorded only once. The CDR3 DNA reads as TGTGCCAGCAGTGCGGACACCCTGACCCAGTACTTC. As protein: CASSADTLTQYF. This chain links TRBV2 with TRBJ2-5; D might be TRBD1 (5 bases). The CDR3 length is 12 residues. V lost 4 bases to trimming and J lost 7 bases, with 10 bases between them. The germline CDR1 and CDR2 sequences are SNHLY and FYNNEI.

This clonotype turned up a few times. The chain recombines TRBV28 with TRBJ2-7, with a possible D match to TRBD2 (5 bases). The germline V gene has CDR1 MDHEN and CDR2 SYDVKM. V lost 6 bases and J lost 1, with 16 bases in between. The CDR3 consists of 15 residues. CDR3: CASSHSGKGSYEQYF. In DNA, the CDR3 is TGTGCCAGCAGCCATTCGGGAAAAGGGTCCTACGAGCAGTACTTC.

This clonotype was seen only a few times. The chain combines TRBV20-1 with TRBJ2-1; 10 bases are a match to TRBD1. This CDR3 has 13 amino acids. Trimming removed 6 bases from V and 7 bases from J; junction bases left unmatched: 6. Germline CDR1 reads DFQATT; CDR2 reads SNEGSKA (reference sequence). The CDR3 bases are TGCAGTGCGCCGGGACAGGGGCGGAATGAGCAGTTCTTC. Amino acid sequence: CSAPGQGRNEQFF.

The V and J genes are TRBV6-1 and TRBJ1-1; tentatively, D is TRBD1 (6 bases). Germline CDR1 and CDR2: MNHNS and SASEGT. Trimming left V 5 bases short and J 6 bases short, with 19 bases between. The CDR3 has 15 residues. CDR3 protein: CASSRETGLAAEAFF. The CDR3 DNA follows: TGTGCCAGCAGTAGAGAAACAGGGCTCGCAGCTGAAGCTTTCTTT.

The V and J genes are TRBV12-3 or TRBV12-4 and TRBJ1-2; D gene uncertain. Trimming removed 4 bases from V and 4 bases from J, with 7 bases in between. The CDR3 runs 12 residues. The chain's CDR3 is CASSSDAYGYTF. The DNA for the CDR3 is TGTGCCAGCAGTTCAGATGCCTATGGCTACACCTTC.

This clonotype showed up many times. The V call is TRBV12-3 or TRBV12-4, the J call TRBJ1-5, with 9 bases matching TRBD1. V dropped 7 bases and J dropped 5; count of bases not matched to a gene: 12. This CDR3 has 16 residues. DNA of the CDR3: TGTGCCAGCACCTTTCGGACAGGGGCCGTCCATCAGCCCCAGCATTTT. Protein: CASTFRTGAVHQPQHF.

The rearrangement links TRBV4-1 to TRBJ2-1; 15 bases agree with TRBD2. V shed 1 base, J shed 0 bases, and the junction held 4 bases outside the gene matches. The germline gives CDR1 MGHRA, CDR2 YSYEKL. The CDR3 sequence is 19 residues long. The DNA of the CDR3 is TGCGCCAGCAGCCAAGTCGGACTAGCGGGGGGGAGCTCCTACAATGAGCAGTTCTTC. This gives the protein CASSQVGLAGGSSYNEQFF.

On this clonotype itself: Because the CDR3 is missing its conserved closing phenylalanine or tryptophan, this is likely a read error. The V call is TRBV6-2 or TRBV6-3, the J call TRBJ1-4, with D perhaps matching TRBD1 (6 bases). The CDR3 is 15 residues long. Germline V lookup: CDR1 MNHEY, CDR2 SVGEGT. Trimming removed 6 bases from V and 0 bases from J, with 11 bases in between. The CDR3 DNA reads TGTGCCAGCAGAGACCACAGGGCAACTAATGAAAAACTGTTTCTT. The encoded protein is CASRDHRATNEKLFL.

This clonotype was counted only a few times. V usage is TRBV6-5 and J usage is TRBJ1-2; 9 bases map to TRBD1. V gave up 6 bases and J gave up 7 bases; unmatched junction bases: 9. CDR3 length equals 14 residues. Per germline, CDR1 MNHEY and CDR2 SVGAGI. CDR3 sequence reads: CASRYRDRVSGYTF. The CDR3, as DNA: TGTGCCAGCAGGTACCGGGACAGGGTATCTGGCTACACCTTC.

This chain joins TRBV5-1 and TRBJ2-1; 9 bases align to TRBD2. Trimming at V came to 4 bases and at J to 0 bases, leaving 11 bases not matched to a gene. This CDR3 comprises 18 residues. Looked up from germline, CDR1 is SGHRS and CDR2 is YFSETQ. CDR3 protein: CASSQNPSGVSSYNEQFF. In nucleotides, the CDR3 is TGCGCCAGCAGCCAGAATCCTAGCGGGGTGAGCTCCTACAATGAGCAGTTCTTC.

This clonotype was counted only a few times. The V gene is TRBV5-5, the J gene TRBJ2-1, with D uncertain. The germline V gene has CDR1 SGHKS and CDR2 YYEKEE (reference sequence). V was pared by 0 bases and J by 3 bases, with 13 bases between. The CDR3 loop spans 16 amino acids. CDR3 protein: CASSLAPQVLYNEQFF. DNA of the CDR3: TGTGCCAGCAGCTTGGCCCCTCAGGTTCTCTACAATGAGCAGTTCTTC.

This clonotype was picked up a small number of times. The chain is built from TRBV25-1 and TRBJ2-7; D might be TRBD2 (5 bases). Trimming stripped 0 bases from V and 4 bases from J, with 13 bases between. Per the germline V gene, CDR1 is MGHDK and CDR2 is SYGVNS. The CDR3 loop spans 15 amino acids. The CDR3 protein is CASSEYNPGRYEQYF. The CDR3 DNA sequence: TGTGCCAGCAGTGAATATAACCCGGGAAGGTACGAGCAGTACTTC.

This chain uses TRBV27 with TRBJ2-7; D possibly matches TRBD1 or TRBD2 (6 bases each). The CDR3 has 13 residues. Deletions cut 5 bases from V and 11 bases from J, with 19 bases between. The germline gives CDR1 MNHEY, CDR2 SMNVEV (reference sequence). Written as DNA, the CDR3 is TGTGCCAGCAGTCTATGGGGGGCCCGGGAAAAGTACTTC. Its translation: CASSLWGAREKYF.

This clonotype was seen a handful of times. This rearrangement joins TRBV20-1 to TRBJ1-5; D is possibly TRBD1 (6 bases). The CDR3 extends over 13 amino acids. The V end lost 2 bases, the J end lost 6 bases, and 11 bases lay between the germline ends. Germline V gives CDR1 DFQATT, CDR2 SNEGSKA (reference sequence). The CDR3 is CSARSQGLQPQHF. The CDR3 bases are TGCAGTGCTAGATCACAGGGCCTTCAGCCCCAGCATTTT.

There are a few counts of this clonotype. The V gene is TRBV6-5, the J gene TRBJ1-4; tentative D call: TRBD1 (6 bases). Germline V gene sequence: CDR1 MNHEY, CDR2 SVGAGI. The length of the CDR3 is 11 residues. Trimming shortened V by 6 bases and J by 12 bases, and 11 bases separated the two germline ends. CDR3 protein: CASSTGSELFF. CDR3 in DNA: TGTGCCAGCAGCACAGGGTCGGAACTGTTTTTT.

The CDR3 DNA reads as TGTGCCAGCAGCTCGGACAGGGACTTCGGGGAGACCCAGTACTTC. Its protein is CASSSDRDFGETQYF. The chain couples TRBV7-7 to TRBJ2-5; 8 bases map to TRBD1. The junction had 9 bases not matched to a gene; V was cut back by 4 bases and J by 5 bases. The CDR3 contains 15 residues. The germline gives CDR1 SSHAT, CDR2 FNYEAQ (reference sequence).

This clonotype was counted a few times. The chain has TRBV5-1 and TRBJ2-2; D may correspond to TRBD1 or TRBD2 (5 bases each). Trimming took 6 bases from V and 5 from J, leaving 11 bases between them. This CDR3 comprises 13 residues. Germline CDR1 SGHRS, CDR2 YFSETQ. The CDR3, as DNA: TGCGCCAGCATGGGGGAAGAAACCGGGGAGCTGTTTTTT. Translation gives CASMGEETGELFF.

For the CDR3, the DNA is TGCGCCAGCAGCCAAGAATCGTACAGCACAGATACGCAGTATTTT. It specifies CASSQESYSTDTQYF. This chain connects TRBV4-3 to TRBJ2-3; D is uncertain. V dropped 0 bases and J dropped 0 bases, with 7 bases sitting between them. This CDR3 is built from 15 residues. Germline V lookup: CDR1 LGHNA, CDR2 YSLEER.